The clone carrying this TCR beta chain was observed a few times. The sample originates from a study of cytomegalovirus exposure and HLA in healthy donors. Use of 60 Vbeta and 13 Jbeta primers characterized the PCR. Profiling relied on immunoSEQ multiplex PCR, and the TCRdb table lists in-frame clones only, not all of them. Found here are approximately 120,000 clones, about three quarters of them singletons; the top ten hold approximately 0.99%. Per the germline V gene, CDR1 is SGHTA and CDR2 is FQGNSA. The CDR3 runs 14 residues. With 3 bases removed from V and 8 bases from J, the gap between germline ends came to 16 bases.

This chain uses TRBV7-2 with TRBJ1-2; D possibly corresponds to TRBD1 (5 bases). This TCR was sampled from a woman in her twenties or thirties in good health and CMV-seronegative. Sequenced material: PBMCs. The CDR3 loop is CASSLDPRVGGYTF. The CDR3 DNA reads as TGTGCCAGCAGCTTGGACCCCAGGGTCGGGGGCTACACCTTC.